This entry concerns a single TCR beta chain. Its specificity is not known. The data originate from a study of CD8+ T cells in alopecia areata. Study-level background: A 6-month period off drug followed tofacitinib, which lasted 6 to 18 months.

Extraction of RNA preceded its reverse transcription into cDNA, which served as the sequencing template. Method: immunoSEQ multiplex PCR; TCRdb's copy keeps in-frame clones and lacks some. The sample has fewer than 250,000 clones, 64% seen once. Treatment reported: oral pan-JAK inhibitor, 5-10 mg twice daily. The ends were cut back, 4 bases at V and 0 bases at J, with 6 bases in the middle. CDR1 and CDR2 (germline): SNHLY, FYNNEI. The CDR3 is 13 amino acids. Study observations and caveats: With just one nonresponder, it is still uncertain whether baseline CD8+ expansion relates to response.

The sequenced sample was CD4+ T cells sorted from blood, obtained at week 4, from a patient treated with tofacitinib. This clonotype was sampled from a human donor with alopecia areata. The chain recombines TRBV2 with TRBJ1-2; D not resolved. CDR3 protein: CASSGGSNYGYTF. CDR3 in DNA: TGTGCCAGCAGTGGCGGTTCTAACTATGGCTACACCTTC.